These 29 T cell receptor beta chains originate from one sample sequenced in a study of blood T cell repertoires in COVID-19 (TCRdb year 2020). Library preparation was by the immunoSEQ multiplex PCR assay. TCRdb re-hosts the immuneACCESS table, in-frame sequences only. Its copies lack some clones; in the studies checked, an unresolved V gene accounts for under half of them, and the cause for the rest is not known. The sample profile shows approximately 400,000 clones; about four fifths of them were found once. Around 5.1% of the sample goes to the ten largest clones. Sequencing was carried out using PBMCs or T cells enriched from blood (not recorded which). The receptors shown here come from a woman aged 45-65 years who had recovered from COVID-19.

J is TRBJ2-3 and V is TRBV7-2; D is perhaps TRBD2 (6 bases). Germline-derived CDR1 and CDR2 are SGHTA and FQGNSA. The CDR3 sequence is 15 residues long. V was shortened by 3 bases and J by 7 bases, with 17 bases between the two germline ends. The CDR3 loop reads CASSLGFGGDNTQYF. CDR3 DNA: TGTGCCAGCAGCTTGGGTTTCGGCGGGGATAATACGCAGTATTTT.

The CDR3 DNA is TGTGCCAGCAGTAGTAGGGGGTATGGCTACACCTTC. The encoded protein is CASSSRGYGYTF. The genes are TRBV5-5 and TRBJ1-2, with TRBD1 as a possible D gene (6 bases). This CDR3 spans 12 amino acids. Germline CDR1 is SGHKS and CDR2 is YYEKEE (reference sequence). Trimming left V 5 bases short and J 5 bases short, with 10 bases between.

The V gene is TRBV28, the J gene TRBJ1-1; TRBD1 aligns across 9 bases. V trimming: 2 bases; J trimming: 6 bases; junction bases outside the gene matches: 4. CDR3 length: 14 residues. Germline V gene sequence: CDR1 MDHEN, CDR2 SYDVKM. The CDR3: CASSLLTGGAEAFF. In DNA, the CDR3 is TGTGCCAGCAGTTTACTCACAGGGGGCGCTGAAGCTTTCTTT. The whole variable domain, remainder taken from reference TRBV28 and TRBJ1-1, is DVKVTQSSRYLVKRTGEKVFLECVQDMDHENMFWYRQDPGLGLRLIYFSYDVKMKEKGDIPEGYSVSREKKERFSLILESASTNQTSMYLCASSLLTGGAEAFFGQGTRLTVV.

The gene calls are TRBV7-8 and TRBJ2-5, with 7 bases identical to TRBD1. CDR3 length: 19 residues. V was clipped by 1 base and J by 0 bases; unmatched bases: 14. Per the germline V gene, CDR1 is SGHVS and CDR2 is FQNEAQ. The CDR3 is CASSLVGAGGALYQETQYF. Here the CDR3 DNA reads TGTGCCAGCAGCTTAGTGGGGGCAGGGGGTGCCCTCTACCAAGAGACCCAGTACTTC.

The CDR3 sequence: CASMRGTFSNEQFF. The CDR3 DNA reads TGTGCCAGTATGAGGGGGACATTTTCCAATGAGCAGTTCTTC. The V and J genes are TRBV7-2 and TRBJ2-1; tentatively, D is TRBD1 (6 bases). The germline V gene has CDR1 SGHTA and CDR2 FQGNSA. The V end lost 9 bases, the J end lost 6 bases, and 18 bases lay between the germline ends. The CDR3 has 14 residues.

The V and J genes are TRBV3-1 (or the pseudogene TRBV3-2) and TRBJ1-4, with D perhaps TRBD1 (6 bases). V dropped 3 bases and J dropped 4 bases, with 15 bases sitting between them. The CDR3 totals 16 residues. Germline V gene data show CDR1 as LGHDT and CDR2 as YNNKEL (reference sequence). CDR3 residues: CASSQGTGLGNEKLFF. Written as DNA, the CDR3 is TGTGCCAGCAGCCAGGGCACAGGGCTAGGTAATGAAAAACTGTTTTTT.

V usage is TRBV3-1 (or the pseudogene TRBV3-2) and J usage is TRBJ2-1, with 15 bases identical to TRBD2. The junction had 10 bases not matched to a gene; V was cut back by 10 bases and J by 12 bases. The CDR3 covers 14 residues. CDR1 and CDR2 from the germline V gene are LGHDT and YNNKEL (reference sequence). CDR3 region: CATKIPGLAGGQFF. As DNA, the CDR3 is TGTGCCACGAAAATACCGGGACTAGCGGGAGGGCAGTTCTTC.

This chain connects TRBV7-2 to TRBJ1-2, with a tentative D call TRBD1 (5 bases). Germline V gives CDR1 SGHTA, CDR2 FQGNSA. V lost 1 base to trimming and J lost 6 bases, with 12 bases between them. The CDR3 covers 14 residues. This CDR3 is CASSLEQGGNGYTF. For the CDR3, the DNA is TGTGCCAGCAGCTTAGAGCAGGGTGGTAATGGCTACACCTTC.

V is TRBV7-2 and J is TRBJ2-1; 8 nucleotides align to TRBD2. The germline CDR1 and CDR2 sequences are SGHTA and FQGNSA. The CDR3 extends over 14 amino acids. With V trimmed by 7 bases and J by 7 bases, 9 bases remained unmatched. CDR3 sequence: CASTKQRGLNEQFF. The CDR3 bases are TGTGCCAGCACGAAACAGCGGGGGCTAAATGAGCAGTTCTTC.

The gene calls are TRBV7-8 and TRBJ2-3; D might be TRBD2 (6 bases). The CDR3 is made up of 13 amino acids. Trimming pared 3 bases from V and 7 bases from J, leaving 11 bases between. In germline, CDR1 is SGHVS, CDR2 FQNEAQ. CDR3 DNA: TGTGCCAGCAGCTTTTCCGCGGGAAATACGCAGTATTTT. This sequence encodes CASSFSAGNTQYF.

The genes are TRBV13 and TRBJ2-3, with TRBD1 matching 9 bases. V trimming: 5 bases; J trimming: 5 bases; junction bases outside the gene matches: 8. Germline V gene lookup returns CDR1 PRHDT and CDR2 FYEKMQ (reference sequence). This CDR3 region has 15 residues. The CDR3 coding sequence is TGTGCCAGCAGCACAGGGGGCAGTAAGAGAGATACGCAGTATTTT. Protein sequence: CASSTGGSKRDTQYF. The complete variable domain, with remaining parts taken from reference TRBV13 and TRBJ2-3, reads AAGVIQSPRHLIKEKRETATLKCYPIPRHDTVYWYQQGPGQDPQFLISFYEKMQSDKGSIPDRFSAQQFSDYHSELNMSSLELGDSALYFCASSTGGSKRDTQYFGPGTRLTVL.

The rearrangement uses TRBV3-1 (or the pseudogene TRBV3-2) and TRBJ2-1, with D perhaps matching TRBD2 (6 bases). V was shortened by 1 base and J by 8 bases, with 6 bases between the two germline ends. CDR1 is LGHDT, CDR2 YNNKEL, per germline (reference sequence). The CDR3 spans 12 residues. The CDR3 here is CASSQAGDEQFF. The CDR3 DNA sequence: TGTGCCAGCAGCCAAGCGGGGGATGAGCAGTTCTTC.

The rearrangement joins TRBV7-2 to TRBJ1-5; D is undetermined. Trimming removed 3 bases from V and 8 bases from J, with 11 bases in between. Germline CDR1 is SGHTA and CDR2 is FQGNSA. The CDR3 loop spans 13 amino acids. The CDR3 loop is CASSLEGVEPQHF. Here the CDR3 DNA reads TGTGCCAGCAGCTTGGAGGGCGTCGAGCCCCAGCATTTT.

As DNA, the CDR3 is TGTGCCAGCAGCCTAATGACTAGCGGGACTAGCACAGATACGCAGTATTTT. It codes for CASSLMTSGTSTDTQYF. The rearrangement links TRBV5-4 to TRBJ2-3; 11 nucleotides align to TRBD2. The CDR3 is made up of 17 amino acids. Germline-derived CDR1 and CDR2 are SGHNT and YYREEE (reference sequence). V was clipped by 4 bases and J by 0 bases; unmatched bases: 7.

The V gene is TRBV5-1, the J gene TRBJ1-5, with no clear D. The CDR3 spans 12 residues. The germline V gene encodes CDR1 SGHRS and CDR2 YFSETQ. V was shortened by 3 bases and J by 9 bases, with 10 bases between the two germline ends. DNA of the CDR3: TGCGCCAGCAGCTCGGGTCTGGGGCCCCAGCATTTT. Residues: CASSSGLGPQHF.

The chain employs TRBV6-5 and TRBJ1-2, with 7 bases aligning to TRBD1. The trim removed 10 bases at V and 4 bases at J, leaving 9 bases unmatched. The CDR3 extends over 13 amino acids. Germline values: CDR1 MNHEY, CDR2 SVGAGI. Written as DNA, the CDR3 is TGTGCCACCACGCGGGACAGATCCTATGGCTACACCTTC. Encoded protein: CATTRDRSYGYTF.

The chain is built from TRBV7-3 and TRBJ2-5; 10 bases fit TRBD2. CDR3 length: 14 residues. V lost 9 bases, J lost 1 base, and 5 bases stayed unmatched. Per the germline V gene, CDR1 is SGHTA and CDR2 is FQGTGA. The DNA for the CDR3 is TGTGCCAGGATGGGACTAGCGTTCCAAGAGACCCAGTACTTC. Translating gives CARMGLAFQETQYF. Full variable domain (remainder filled in from reference TRBV7-3 and TRBJ2-5): GAGVSQTPSNKVTEKGKYVELRCDPISGHTALYWYRQSLGQGPEFLIYFQGTGAADDSGLPNDRFFAVRPEGSVSTLKIQRTERGDSAVYLCARMGLAFQETQYFGPGTRLLVL.

In this sample, this clone turned up once. The gene calls are TRBV7-6 and TRBJ1-4; no definite D call. Per germline, CDR1 SGHVS and CDR2 FNYEAQ. The CDR3 loop spans 15 amino acids. Trimming shortened V by 0 bases and J by 3 bases, and 8 bases separated the two germline ends. CDR3 DNA sequence: TGTGCCAGCAGCTTAGCTGTACAGCCTAATGAAAAACTGTTTTTT. Its translation: CASSLAVQPNEKLFF.

V usage is TRBV2 and J usage is TRBJ2-5; 11 positions match TRBD1. Trimming took 6 bases from V and 5 from J; bases not matched to a gene: 5. There are 14 residues in the CDR3. Germline CDR1 and CDR2: SNHLY and FYNNEI. The CDR3 nucleotides are TGTGCCAGCAGCGGACAGGGGGCAGGGGAGACCCAGTACTTC. As protein: CASSGQGAGETQYF.

This clone was detected only once. The rearrangement links TRBV21-1 to TRBJ2-7; the table's D call of TRBD1 was not tested on the DNA. TRBV21-1 is flagged as a pseudogene. This CDR3 is built from 16 residues. Here the CDR3 reads CASSIRRQNISYEQYF. DNA for the CDR3: TGTGCCAGCAGCATTAGACGACAGAACATATCCTACGAGCAGTACTTC.

The J gene is TRBJ1-1, the V gene TRBV6-5; D is unresolved. Trimming removed 2 bases at V and 1 base at J, with 5 bases between. CDR3 length: 13 amino acids. Germline loops: CDR1 MNHEY, CDR2 SVGAGI. CDR3 loop: CASSYRRNTEAFF. CDR3 nucleotides: TGTGCCAGCAGTTACCGCAGGAACACTGAAGCTTTCTTT.

This clone was counted a few times. The chain uses TRBV5-6 and TRBJ2-7; 11 nucleotides agree with TRBD2. Germline values: CDR1 SGHDT, CDR2 YYEEEE. The CDR3 contains 17 residues. The J segment lost 0 bases and the V segment lost 2 bases, leaving 7 bases of the junction unmatched. The CDR3 reads CASSLGTSGFFSYEQYF. As DNA, the CDR3 is TGTGCCAGCAGCTTAGGGACTAGCGGCTTCTTCTCCTACGAGCAGTACTTC.

This clone was counted between two and nine times. V and J are TRBV3-1 (or the pseudogene TRBV3-2) and TRBJ1-2; TRBD1 is a possible D gene (6 bases). Germline assignment: CDR1 LGHDT and CDR2 YNNKEL (reference sequence). V lost 2 bases, J lost 7 bases, and 11 bases lay in between. CDR3 size: 13 residues. The CDR3 DNA sequence: TGTGCCAGCAGCCAAAAACAGGGTGGTGGCTACACCTTC. Translating gives CASSQKQGGGYTF.

The rearrangement joins TRBV11-2 to TRBJ1-2; D is unclear. V was cut by 0 bases and J by 4 bases, with 12 bases left in between. The CDR3 is made up of 15 amino acids. Germline V gene data show CDR1 as SGHAT and CDR2 as FQNNGV. The CDR3 sequence is CASSLELGLSYGYTF. Written as DNA, the CDR3 is TGTGCCAGCAGCTTAGAACTAGGACTCTCCTATGGCTACACCTTC. The full variable domain, with the rest looked up from reference TRBV11-2 and TRBJ1-2, is EAGVAQSPRYKIIEKRQSVAFWCNPISGHATLYWYQQILGQGPKLLIQFQNNGVVDDSQLPKDRFSAERLKGVDSTLKIQPAKLEDSAVYLCASSLELGLSYGYTFGSGTRLTVV.

This clone was seen a handful of times. The rearrangement joins TRBV10-2 to TRBJ1-5; tentative D call: TRBD1 (6 bases). The CDR3 is 14 residues long. V gave up 2 bases and J gave up 4 bases, with 9 bases separating them. Germline-derived CDR1 and CDR2 are WSHSY and SAAADI. CDR3 sequence (DNA): TGCGCCAGCAGTGAGACCCAGGGGAATCAGCCCCAGCATTTT. Encoded protein: CASSETQGNQPQHF.

The rearrangement uses TRBV13 and TRBJ2-7; TRBD1 matches at 9 bases. The V gene's germline CDR1 is PRHDT and CDR2 FYEKMQ (reference sequence). V was clipped by 3 bases and J by 4 bases; unmatched bases: 10. The CDR3 is 16 residues long. The CDR3 bases are TGTGCCAGCAGCTTCGCCCCGGGACAGGGACGGTACGAGCAGTACTTC. Its protein product is CASSFAPGQGRYEQYF.

In this sample, this clone turned up a few times. The V call is TRBV9, the J call TRBJ1-3; the D gene is possibly TRBD1 (5 bases). CDR1 SGDLS and CDR2 YYNGEE come from the germline V gene. Trimming pared 4 bases from V and 8 bases from J, leaving 16 bases between. This CDR3 spans 14 amino acids. The CDR3 DNA is TGTGCCAGCAGCTTTAAGGTGATAGGGGACACCATATATTTT. Translation: CASSFKVIGDTIYF.

The gene calls are TRBV5-6 and TRBJ1-6; D gene unclear. Germline-derived CDR1 and CDR2 are SGHDT and YYEEEE. V shed 4 bases and J shed 8 bases, with 13 bases lying between them. The CDR3 extends over 14 amino acids. CDR3 region: CASSRSWGDSPLHF. The CDR3 DNA follows: TGTGCCAGCAGCCGGAGTTGGGGAGATTCACCCCTCCACTTT.

This clone was seen just once. The chain couples TRBV19 to TRBJ1-4; D is unclear. Deletions cut 4 bases from V and 6 bases from J, with 18 bases between. This CDR3 is 16 amino acids long. Per the germline V gene, CDR1 is LNHDA and CDR2 is SQIVND (reference sequence). The CDR3 DNA follows: TGTGCCAGTAGTAGTGTGTCGGAGAGGGATTATGAAAAACTGTTTTTT. This sequence encodes CASSSVSERDYEKLFF.